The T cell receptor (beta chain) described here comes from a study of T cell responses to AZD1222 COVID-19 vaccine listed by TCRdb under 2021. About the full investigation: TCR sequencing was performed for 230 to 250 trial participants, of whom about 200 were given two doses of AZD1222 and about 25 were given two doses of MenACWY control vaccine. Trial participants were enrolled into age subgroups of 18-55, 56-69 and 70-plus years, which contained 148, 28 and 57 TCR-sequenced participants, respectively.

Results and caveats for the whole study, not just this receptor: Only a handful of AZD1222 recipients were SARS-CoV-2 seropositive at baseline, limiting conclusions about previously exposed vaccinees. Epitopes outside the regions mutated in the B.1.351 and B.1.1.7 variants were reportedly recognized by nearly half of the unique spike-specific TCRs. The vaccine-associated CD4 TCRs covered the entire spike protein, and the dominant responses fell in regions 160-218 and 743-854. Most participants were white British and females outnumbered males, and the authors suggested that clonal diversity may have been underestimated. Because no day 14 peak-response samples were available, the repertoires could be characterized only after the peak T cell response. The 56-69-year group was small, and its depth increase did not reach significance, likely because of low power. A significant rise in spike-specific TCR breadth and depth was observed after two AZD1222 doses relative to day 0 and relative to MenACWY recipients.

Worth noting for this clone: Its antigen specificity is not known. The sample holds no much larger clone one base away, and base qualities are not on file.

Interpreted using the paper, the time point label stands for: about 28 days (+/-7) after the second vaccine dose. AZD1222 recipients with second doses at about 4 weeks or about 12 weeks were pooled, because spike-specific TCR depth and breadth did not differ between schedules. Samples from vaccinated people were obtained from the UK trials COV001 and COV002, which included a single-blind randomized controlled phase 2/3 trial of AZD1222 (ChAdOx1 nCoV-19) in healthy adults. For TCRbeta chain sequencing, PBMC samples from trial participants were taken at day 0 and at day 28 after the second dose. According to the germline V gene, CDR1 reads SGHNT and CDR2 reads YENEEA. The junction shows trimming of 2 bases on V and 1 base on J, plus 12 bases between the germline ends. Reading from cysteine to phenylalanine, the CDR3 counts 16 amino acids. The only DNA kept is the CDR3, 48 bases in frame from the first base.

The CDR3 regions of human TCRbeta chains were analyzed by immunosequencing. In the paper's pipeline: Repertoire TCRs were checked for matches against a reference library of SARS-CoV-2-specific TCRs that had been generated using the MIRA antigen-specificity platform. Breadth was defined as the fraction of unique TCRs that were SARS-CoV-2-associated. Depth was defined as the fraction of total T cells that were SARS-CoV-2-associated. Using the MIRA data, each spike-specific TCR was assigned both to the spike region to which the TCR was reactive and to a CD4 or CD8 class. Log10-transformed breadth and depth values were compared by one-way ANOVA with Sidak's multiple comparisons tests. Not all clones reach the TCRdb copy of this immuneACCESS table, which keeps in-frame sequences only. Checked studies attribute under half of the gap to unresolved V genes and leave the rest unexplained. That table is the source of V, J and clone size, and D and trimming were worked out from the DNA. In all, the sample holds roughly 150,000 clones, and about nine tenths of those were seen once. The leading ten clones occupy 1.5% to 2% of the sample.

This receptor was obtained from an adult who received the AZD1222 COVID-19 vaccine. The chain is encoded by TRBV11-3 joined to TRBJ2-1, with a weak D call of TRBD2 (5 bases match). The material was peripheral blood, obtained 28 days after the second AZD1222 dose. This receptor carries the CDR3 CASSLTSMGSYNEQFF. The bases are TGTGCCAGCAGCTTAACTAGTATGGGTTCCTACAATGAGCAGTTCTTC. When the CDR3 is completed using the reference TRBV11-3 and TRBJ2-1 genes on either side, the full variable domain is EAGVVQSPRYKIIEKKQPVAFWCNPISGHNTLYWYLQNLGQGPELLIRYENEEAVDDSQLPKDRFSAERLKGVDSTLKIQPAELGDSAVYLCASSLTSMGSYNEQFFGPGTRLTVL.